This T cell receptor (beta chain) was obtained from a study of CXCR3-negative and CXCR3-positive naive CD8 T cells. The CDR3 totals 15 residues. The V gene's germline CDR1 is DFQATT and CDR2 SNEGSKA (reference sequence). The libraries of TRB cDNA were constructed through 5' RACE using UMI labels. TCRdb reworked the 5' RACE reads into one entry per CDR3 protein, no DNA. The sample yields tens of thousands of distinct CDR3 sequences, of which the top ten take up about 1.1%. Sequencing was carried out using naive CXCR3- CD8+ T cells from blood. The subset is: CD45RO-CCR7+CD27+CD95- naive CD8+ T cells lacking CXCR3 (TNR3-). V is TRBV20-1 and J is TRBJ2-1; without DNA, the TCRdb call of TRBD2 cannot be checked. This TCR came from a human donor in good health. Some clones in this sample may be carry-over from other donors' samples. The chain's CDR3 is CSAPDLAGASYEQFF.